This is a list of T cell receptor beta chains from one sample in a study of regulatory T cells in long-lasting Graves disease. TCRdb recomputed calls from the multiplex PCR reads with MiXCR, one row per CDR3 protein. The repertoire has 650,000 to 850,000 distinct CDR3 sequences, 25% to 30% of them found once; the top ten carry around 42%. Sequencing was performed on peripheral blood mononuclear cells (PBMCs), taken when the disease was refractory, from a patient treated with antithyroid drugs. These receptors all stem from a female donor with Graves disease. Each CDR3 is given with its conserved first and last residue. The D gene is left open where the match is weak. Size tells how often a clone was seen (once, few, many) or the class of an expanded clone, and some rows leave it out.

>TRBV6-5|TRBD1|few|TRBJ2-5
CASSYSTGGGETQYF
TGTGCCAGCAGTTACTCAACAGGGGGCGGAGAGACCCAGTACTTC
>TRBV6-1|NA|NA|TRBJ1-5
CASSTLGSNQPQHF
TGTGCCAGCAGTACACTGGGTTCCAATCAGCCCCAGCATTTT
>TRBV5-1|TRBD1|NA|TRBJ1-1
CASSSHRGAGTEAFF
TGCGCCAGCAGCTCCCACAGGGGAGCGGGCACTGAAGCTTTCTTT
>TRBV14|NA|NA|TRBJ1-1
CASSQGWGGDTEAFF
TGTGCCAGCAGCCAAGGCTGGGGCGGGGACACTGAAGCTTTCTTT
>TRBV9|NA|NA|TRBJ2-3
CASSKTTATDTQYF
TGTGCCAGCAGCAAGACGACAGCCACAGATACGCAGTATTTT
>TRBV12-3/TRBV12-4|TRBD1|many|TRBJ1-1
CASSWTGGRTEAFF
TGTGCCAGCAGTTGGACAGGGGGGAGAACTGAAGCTTTCTTT
>TRBV7-3|NA|few|TRBJ2-7
CASSFHNYEQYF
TGTGCCAGCAGCTTCCACAATTACGAGCAGTACTTC
>TRBV20-1|TRBD1|many|TRBJ1-6
CSARGQGGSPLHF
TGCAGTGCTAGAGGACAGGGCGGCTCACCCCTCCACTTT
>TRBV27|TRBD2|NA|TRBJ2-7
CASSLSLAGGLSSYEQYF
TGTGCCAGCAGTTTATCACTAGCGGGAGGGCTTAGCTCCTACGAGCAGTACTTC
>TRBV7-2|TRBD1|NA|TRBJ1-2
CASSITGQGRYGYTF
TGTGCCAGCAGCATAACGGGACAGGGTAGATATGGCTACACCTTC
>TRBV9|TRBD2|few|TRBJ2-5
CASSVFPGGPGETQYF
TGTGCCAGCAGCGTATTCCCGGGAGGGCCGGGAGAGACCCAGTACTTC
>TRBV2|NA|many|TRBJ1-6
CASSADYNSPLHF
TGTGCCAGCAGTGCAGATTATAATTCACCCCTCCACTTT
>TRBV6-1|NA|few|TRBJ1-1
CASSDRRSNTEAFF
TGTGCCAGCAGTGATCGAAGGAGTAACACTGAAGCTTTCTTT
>TRBV5-1|NA|NA|TRBJ1-1
CASSLEINTEAFF
TGCGCCAGCAGCTTGGAAATAAACACTGAAGCTTTCTTT
>TRBV28|NA|many|TRBJ1-2
CASRPQEGYGYTF
TGTGCCAGCAGACCACAGGAGGGTTATGGCTACACCTTC
>TRBV19|TRBD1|NA|TRBJ2-7
CASSTPGQGRYEQYF
TGTGCCAGTAGTACTCCGGGACAGGGGCGCTACGAGCAGTACTTC
>TRBV20-1|NA|NA|TRBJ1-5
CSARSGDSNQPQHF
TGCAGTGCCAGGTCGGGGGATAGCAATCAGCCCCAGCATTTT
>TRBV28|TRBD2|many|TRBJ2-7
CASSLSGTTSYEQYF
TGTGCCAGCAGTCTTAGCGGGACCACGTCCTACGAGCAGTACTTC
>TRBV4-2|NA|NA|TRBJ2-1
CASSQDTGNNEQFF
TGTGCCAGCAGCCAAGATACCGGGAACAATGAGCAGTTCTTC
>TRBV6-1|NA|NA|TRBJ2-7
CASLSGRSYEQYF
TGTGCCAGTTTGAGCGGGCGCTCCTACGAGCAGTACTTC